The present TCR beta chain was sequenced within a study of blood T cell repertoires in COVID-19. The V segment lost 4 bases and the J segment 2 bases; nucleotides outside the gene matches: 3. There are 15 residues in the CDR3. CDR1 and CDR2 from the germline V gene are LGHDT and YNNKEL (reference sequence). Generated by immunoSEQ multiplex PCR, the TCRdb table keeps only in-frame clones and is missing some. The table shows a few hundred thousand clones, with about 85% occurring only once. The J gene is TRBJ2-2, the V gene TRBV3-1 (or the pseudogene TRBV3-2); 8 bases line up with TRBD1. Sample: PBMCs or T cells enriched from blood (not recorded which). The receptor comes from a woman aged 50 to 65 who had been exposed to COVID-19. CDR3 in amino acids: CASSRTGLNTGELFF. CDR3 sequence (DNA): TGTGCCAGCAGCCGGACAGGGTTAAACACCGGGGAGCTGTTTTTT.